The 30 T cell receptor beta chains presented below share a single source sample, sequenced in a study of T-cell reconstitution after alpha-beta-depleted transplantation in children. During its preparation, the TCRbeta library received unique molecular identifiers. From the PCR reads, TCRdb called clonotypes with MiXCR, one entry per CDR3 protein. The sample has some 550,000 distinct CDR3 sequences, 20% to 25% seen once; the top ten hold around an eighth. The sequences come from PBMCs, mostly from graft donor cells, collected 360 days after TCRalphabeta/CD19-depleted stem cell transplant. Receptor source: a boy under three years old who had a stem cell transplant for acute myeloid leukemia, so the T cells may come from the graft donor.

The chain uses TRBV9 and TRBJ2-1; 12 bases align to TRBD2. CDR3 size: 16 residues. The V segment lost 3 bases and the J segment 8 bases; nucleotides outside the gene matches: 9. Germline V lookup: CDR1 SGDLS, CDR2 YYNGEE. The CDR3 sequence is CASSAFLAGGQYEQFF. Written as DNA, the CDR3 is TGTGCCAGCAGCGCATTCCTAGCGGGGGGGCAGTATGAGCAGTTCTTC.

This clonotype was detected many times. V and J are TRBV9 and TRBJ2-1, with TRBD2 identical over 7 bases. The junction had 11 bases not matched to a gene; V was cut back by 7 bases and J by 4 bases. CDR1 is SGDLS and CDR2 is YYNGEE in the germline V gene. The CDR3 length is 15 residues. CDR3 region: CASRPAGEWYNEQFF. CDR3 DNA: TGTGCCAGCCGCCCCGCGGGGGAGTGGTACAATGAGCAGTTCTTC.

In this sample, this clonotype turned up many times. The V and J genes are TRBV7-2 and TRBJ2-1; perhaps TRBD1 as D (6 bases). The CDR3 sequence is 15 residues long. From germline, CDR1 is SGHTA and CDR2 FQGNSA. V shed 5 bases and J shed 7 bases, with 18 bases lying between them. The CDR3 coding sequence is TGTGCCAGCAGCGCCACAGGGTTCCAGAGGAATGAGCAGTTCTTC. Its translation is CASSATGFQRNEQFF.

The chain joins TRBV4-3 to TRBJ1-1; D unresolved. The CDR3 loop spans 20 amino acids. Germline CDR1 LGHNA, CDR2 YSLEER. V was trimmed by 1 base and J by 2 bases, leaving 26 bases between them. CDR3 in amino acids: CASSQVNKRFGVWENTEAFF. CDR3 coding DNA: TGCGCCAGCAGCCAAGTAAACAAGAGGTTTGGGGTTTGGGAAAACACTGAAGCTTTCTTT.

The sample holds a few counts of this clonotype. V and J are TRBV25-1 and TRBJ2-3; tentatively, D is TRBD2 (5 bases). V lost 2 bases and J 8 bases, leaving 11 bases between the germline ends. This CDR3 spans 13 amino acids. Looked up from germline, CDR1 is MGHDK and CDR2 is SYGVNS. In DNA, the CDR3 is TGTGCCAGCAGTGAAGGACTTGTCGGTACGCAGTATTTT. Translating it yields CASSEGLVGTQYF.

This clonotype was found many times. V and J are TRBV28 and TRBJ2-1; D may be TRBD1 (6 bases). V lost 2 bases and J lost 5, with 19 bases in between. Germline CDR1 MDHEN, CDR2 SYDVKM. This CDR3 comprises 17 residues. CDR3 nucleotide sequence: TGTGCCAGCAGTTTAAAAACAACAGGGCGTCGAAACAATGAGCAGTTCTTC. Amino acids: CASSLKTTGRRNNEQFF. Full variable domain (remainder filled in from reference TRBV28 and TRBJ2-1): DVKVTQSSRYLVKRTGEKVFLECVQDMDHENMFWYRQDPGLGLRLIYFSYDVKMKEKGDIPEGYSVSREKKERFSLILESASTNQTSMYLCASSLKTTGRRNNEQFFGPGTRLTVL.

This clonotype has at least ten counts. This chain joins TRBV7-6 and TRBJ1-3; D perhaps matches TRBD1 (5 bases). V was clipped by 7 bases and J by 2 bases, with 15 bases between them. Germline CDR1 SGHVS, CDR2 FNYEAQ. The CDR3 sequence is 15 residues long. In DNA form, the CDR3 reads TGTGCCAGCAAGGAGGGTCGGGGGGCTGGAAACACCATATATTTT. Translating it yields CASKEGRGAGNTIYF.

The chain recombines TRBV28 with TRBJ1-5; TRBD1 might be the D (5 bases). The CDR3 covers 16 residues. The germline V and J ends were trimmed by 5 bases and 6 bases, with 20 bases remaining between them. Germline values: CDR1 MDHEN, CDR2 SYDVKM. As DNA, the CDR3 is TGTGCCAGCAGTCCCCACCCCGGGGCAGGTAGTCAGCCCCAGCATTTT. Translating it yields CASSPHPGAGSQPQHF.

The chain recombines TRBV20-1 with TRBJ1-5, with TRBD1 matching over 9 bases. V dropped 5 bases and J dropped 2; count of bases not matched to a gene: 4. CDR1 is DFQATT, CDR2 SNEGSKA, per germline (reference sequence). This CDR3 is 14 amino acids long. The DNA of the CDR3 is TGCAGTGCTGGACAGGGGTCCGGCAATCAGCCCCAGCATTTT. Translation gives CSAGQGSGNQPQHF.

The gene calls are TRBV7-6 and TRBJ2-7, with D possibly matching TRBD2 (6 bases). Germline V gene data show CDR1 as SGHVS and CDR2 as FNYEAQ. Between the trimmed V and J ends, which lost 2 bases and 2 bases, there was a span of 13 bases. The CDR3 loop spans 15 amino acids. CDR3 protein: CASSLLASVAYEQYF. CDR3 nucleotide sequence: TGTGCCAGCAGCTTACTGGCTAGCGTCGCCTACGAGCAGTACTTC.

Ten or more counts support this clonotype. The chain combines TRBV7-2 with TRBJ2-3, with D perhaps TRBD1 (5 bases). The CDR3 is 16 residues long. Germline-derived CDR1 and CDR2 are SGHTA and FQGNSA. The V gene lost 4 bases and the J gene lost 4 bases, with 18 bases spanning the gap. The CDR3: CASSYNRQPWADTQYF. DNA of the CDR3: TGTGCCAGCAGCTATAATCGACAGCCATGGGCAGATACGCAGTATTTT. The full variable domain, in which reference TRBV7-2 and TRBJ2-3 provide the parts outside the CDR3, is GAGVSQSPSNKVTEKGKDVELRCDPISGHTALYWYRQSLGQGLEFLIYFQGNSAPDKSGLPSDRFSAERTGGSVSTLTIQRTQQEDSAVYLCASSYNRQPWADTQYFGPGTRLTVL.

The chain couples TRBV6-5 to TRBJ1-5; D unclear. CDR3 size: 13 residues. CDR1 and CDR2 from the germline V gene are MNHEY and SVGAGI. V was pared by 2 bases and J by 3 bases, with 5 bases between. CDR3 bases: TGTGCCAGCAGTTACCTAGTCAATCAGCCCCAGCATTTT. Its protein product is CASSYLVNQPQHF.

CDR3 residues: CASSYTLHITGELFF. The CDR3 DNA sequence: TGTGCCAGCAGTTACACACTACACATCACCGGGGAGCTGTTTTTT. This chain links TRBV6-5 with TRBJ2-2; D is undetermined. V lost 2 bases, J lost 4 bases, and 11 bases lay in between. Looked up from germline, CDR1 is MNHEY and CDR2 is SVGAGI. The length of the CDR3 is 15 residues.

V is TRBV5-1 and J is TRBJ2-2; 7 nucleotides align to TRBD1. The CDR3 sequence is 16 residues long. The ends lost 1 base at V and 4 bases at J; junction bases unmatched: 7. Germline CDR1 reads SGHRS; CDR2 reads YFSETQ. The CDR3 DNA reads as TGCGCCAGCAGCTTGAGGGGGCAGGTTCCCACCGGGGAGCTGTTTTTT. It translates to CASSLRGQVPTGELFF.

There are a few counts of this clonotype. The CDR3, as DNA: TGTGCCAGCACCCCTTTTCAGTCTGGGGCCAACGTCCTGACTTTC. Its translation is CASTPFQSGANVLTF. The gene calls are TRBV6-1 and TRBJ2-6, with D uncertain. V was trimmed by 7 bases and J by 1 base, leaving 11 bases between them. Germline CDR1 reads MNHNS; CDR2 reads SASEGT. The CDR3 runs to 15 residues.

CDR3 in DNA: TGTGCCAGCAGCCCCGGTGACCCTTCCGAGCAGTACGTC. Amino acids: CASSPGDPSEQYV. This chain connects TRBV7-9 to TRBJ2-7, with D uncertain. The CDR3 loop spans 13 amino acids. Germline V gene data show CDR1 as SEHNR and CDR2 as FQNEAQ (reference sequence). V dropped 5 bases and J dropped 6 bases, with 14 bases sitting between them.

The CDR3, as DNA: TGCAGTGCTAGAGATTGGCCATACACTGAAGCTTTCTTT. This gives the protein CSARDWPYTEAFF. The chain links TRBV20-1 to TRBJ1-1; D not certain. The CDR3 spans 13 residues. V lost 0 bases and J 3 bases, leaving 8 bases between the germline ends. Germline V gives CDR1 DFQATT, CDR2 SNEGSKA (reference sequence).

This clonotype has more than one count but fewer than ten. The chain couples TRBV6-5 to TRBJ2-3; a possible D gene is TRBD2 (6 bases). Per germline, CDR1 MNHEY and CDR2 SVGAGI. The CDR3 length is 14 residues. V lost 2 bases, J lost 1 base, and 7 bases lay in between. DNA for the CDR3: TGTGCCAGCAGTTACGAGCGGGGCACAGATACGCAGTATTTT. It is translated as CASSYERGTDTQYF.

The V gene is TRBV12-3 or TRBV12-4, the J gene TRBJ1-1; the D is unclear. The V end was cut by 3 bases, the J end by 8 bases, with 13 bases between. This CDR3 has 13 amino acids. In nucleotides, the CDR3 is TGTGCCAGCAGTTTGGAAGGAGAACTGGAAGCTTTCTTT. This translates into CASSLEGELEAFF.

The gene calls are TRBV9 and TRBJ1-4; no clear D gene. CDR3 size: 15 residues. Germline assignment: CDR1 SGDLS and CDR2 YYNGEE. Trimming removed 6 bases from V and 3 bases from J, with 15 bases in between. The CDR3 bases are TGTGCCAGCACCACCTCGGTTGCCCCTAATGAAAAACTGTTTTTT. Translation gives CASTTSVAPNEKLFF. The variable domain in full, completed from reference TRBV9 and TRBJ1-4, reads DSGVTQTPKHLITATGQRVTLRCSPRSGDLSVYWYQQSLDQGLQFLIQYYNGEERAKGNILERFSAQQFPDLHSELNLSSLELGDSALYFCASTTSVAPNEKLFFGSGTQLSVL.

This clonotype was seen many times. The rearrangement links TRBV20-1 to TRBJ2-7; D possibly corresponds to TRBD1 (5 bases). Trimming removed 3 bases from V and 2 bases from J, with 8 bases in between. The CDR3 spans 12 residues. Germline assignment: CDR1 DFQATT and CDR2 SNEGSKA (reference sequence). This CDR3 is CSASGRAYEQYF. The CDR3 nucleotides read TGCAGTGCTAGTGGCAGGGCCTACGAGCAGTACTTC.

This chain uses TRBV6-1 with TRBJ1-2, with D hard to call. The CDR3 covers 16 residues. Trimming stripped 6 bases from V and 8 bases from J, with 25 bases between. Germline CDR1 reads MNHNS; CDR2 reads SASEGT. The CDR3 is CASSRGIRRSGYGYTF. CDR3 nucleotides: TGTGCCAGCAGCCGAGGGATTCGGAGATCGGGGTACGGCTACACCTTC.

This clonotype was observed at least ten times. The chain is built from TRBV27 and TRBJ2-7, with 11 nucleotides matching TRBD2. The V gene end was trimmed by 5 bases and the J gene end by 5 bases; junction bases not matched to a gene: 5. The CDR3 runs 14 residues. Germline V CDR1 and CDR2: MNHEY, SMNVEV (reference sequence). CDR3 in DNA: TGTGCCAGCAGTCCTAGCGGGGGGATCCACGAGCAGTACTTC. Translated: CASSPSGGIHEQYF.

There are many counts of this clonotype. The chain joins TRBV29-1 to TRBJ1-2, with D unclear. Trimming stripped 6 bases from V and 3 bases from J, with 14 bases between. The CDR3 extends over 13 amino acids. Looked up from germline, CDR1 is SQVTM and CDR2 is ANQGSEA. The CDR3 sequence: CSVRRQAYYGYTF. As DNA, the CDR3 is TGCAGCGTACGAAGGCAGGCTTACTATGGCTACACCTTC.

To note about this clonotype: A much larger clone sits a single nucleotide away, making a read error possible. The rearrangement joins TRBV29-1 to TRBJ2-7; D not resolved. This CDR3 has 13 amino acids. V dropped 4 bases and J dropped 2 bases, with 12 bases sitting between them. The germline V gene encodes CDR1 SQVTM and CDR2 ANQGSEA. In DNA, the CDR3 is TGCAGCGTTGTAGAACCGGTGACCTACGAGCAGTACGTC. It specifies CSVVEPVTYEQYV.

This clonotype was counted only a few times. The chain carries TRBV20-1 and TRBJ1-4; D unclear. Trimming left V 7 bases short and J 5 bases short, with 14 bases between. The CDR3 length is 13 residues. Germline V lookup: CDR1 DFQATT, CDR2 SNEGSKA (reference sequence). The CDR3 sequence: CSGSTETNEKLFF. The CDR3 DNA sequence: TGCAGTGGTTCAACAGAAACAAATGAAAAACTGTTTTTT.

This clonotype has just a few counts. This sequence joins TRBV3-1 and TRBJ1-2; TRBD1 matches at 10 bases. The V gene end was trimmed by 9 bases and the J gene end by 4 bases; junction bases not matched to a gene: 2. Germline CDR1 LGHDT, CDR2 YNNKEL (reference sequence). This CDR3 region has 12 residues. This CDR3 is CASGQGGYGYTF. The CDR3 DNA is TGTGCCAGTGGACAGGGGGGCTATGGCTACACCTTC.

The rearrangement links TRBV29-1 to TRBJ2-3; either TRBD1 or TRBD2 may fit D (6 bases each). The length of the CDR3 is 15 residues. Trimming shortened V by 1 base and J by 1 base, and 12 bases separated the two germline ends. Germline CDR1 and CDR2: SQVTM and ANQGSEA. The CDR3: CSVEARGDGTDTQYF. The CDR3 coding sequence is TGCAGCGTTGAAGCGAGGGGGGATGGCACAGATACGCAGTATTTT.

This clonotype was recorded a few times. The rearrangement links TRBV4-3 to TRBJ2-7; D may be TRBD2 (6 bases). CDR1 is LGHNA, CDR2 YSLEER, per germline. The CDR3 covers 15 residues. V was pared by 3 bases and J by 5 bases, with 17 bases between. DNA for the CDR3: TGCGCCAGCAGCCAGGTGGGCGGGAAAGACGACGAGCAGTACTTC. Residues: CASSQVGGKDDEQYF.

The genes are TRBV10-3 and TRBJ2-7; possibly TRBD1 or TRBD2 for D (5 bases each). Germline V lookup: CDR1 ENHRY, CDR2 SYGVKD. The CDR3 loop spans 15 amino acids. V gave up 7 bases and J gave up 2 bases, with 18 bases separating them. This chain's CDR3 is CAITAASGTTYEQYF. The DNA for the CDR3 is TGTGCCATCACCGCCGCGTCCGGGACGACCTACGAGCAGTACTTC.